The 17 T cell receptor beta chains below come from one sample, sequenced in a study of cytomegalovirus exposure and HLA in healthy donors. The PCR ran on 60 Vbeta and 13 Jbeta primers. Method: immunoSEQ multiplex PCR; TCRdb's copy keeps in-frame clones and lacks some. The table lists around 70,000 clones, more than 70% of them singletons. Sequencing was carried out using PBMCs. Every receptor here comes from a woman aged 40 to 55 in good health and CMV-seropositive.

The V gene is TRBV15, the J gene TRBJ2-5, with TRBD2 matching over 14 bases. Losses at the gene ends were 0 bases for V and 5 bases for J; bases not matched to a gene: 5. Germline assignment: CDR1 LNHNV and CDR2 YYDKDF (reference sequence). The CDR3 is made up of 17 amino acids. The CDR3 coding sequence is TGTGCCACCAGCAGAGATCAGTGGACTAGCGGGGGGGAGACCCAGTACTTC. Translation: CATSRDQWTSGGETQYF.

This clone has just a few counts. The chain combines TRBV7-3 with TRBJ2-7, with 9 positions matching TRBD1. The CDR3 length is 15 residues. V lost 2 bases to trimming and J lost 3 bases; unmatched junction nucleotides: 5. CDR1 and CDR2 from the germline V gene are SGHTA and FQGTGA. The CDR3 protein is CASSLGGQGIYEQYF. CDR3 nucleotide sequence: TGTGCCAGCAGCTTAGGGGGACAGGGTATCTACGAGCAGTACTTC.

The chain couples TRBV7-9 to TRBJ2-3; 10 nucleotides agree with TRBD2. J lost 1 base, V lost 5 bases, and 9 bases had no gene match. This CDR3 region has 17 residues. CDR1 is SEHNR and CDR2 is FQNEAQ in the germline V gene (reference sequence). CDR3: CASSRSSSGGGTDTQYF. CDR3 DNA sequence: TGTGCCAGCAGCCGCTCCTCCAGCGGGGGGGGCACAGATACGCAGTATTTT. Variable domain in full (rest from reference TRBV7-9 and TRBJ2-3): DTGVSQNPRHKITKRGQNVTFRCDPISEHNRLYWYRQTLGQGPEFLTYFQNEAQLEKSRLLSDRFSAERPKGSFSTLEIQRTEQGDSAMYLCASSRSSSGGGTDTQYFGPGTRLTVL.

This clone was picked up a small number of times. The genes are TRBV11-3 and TRBJ1-6; no reliable D call. V was shortened by 5 bases and J by 7 bases, with 9 bases between the two germline ends. The CDR3 runs to 13 residues. CDR1 SGHNT and CDR2 YENEEA come from the germline V gene. The CDR3 spells CASSASENSPLHF. The CDR3 coding sequence is TGTGCCAGCAGCGCTTCCGAGAATTCACCCCTCCACTTT.

The rearrangement links TRBV5-1 to TRBJ1-1; D remains unclear. Trimming cost V 4 bases and J 1 base, with 17 bases left between them. CDR3 length equals 16 residues. The germline V gene encodes CDR1 SGHRS and CDR2 YFSETQ. CDR3 region: CASSVESAGANTEAFF. CDR3 DNA sequence: TGCGCCAGCAGCGTAGAATCCGCGGGAGCGAACACTGAAGCTTTCTTT.

The J gene is TRBJ2-2, the V gene TRBV19, with 7 bases aligning to TRBD1. This CDR3 is 17 amino acids long. With 6 bases clipped from V and 1 base from J, the junction kept 11 bases outside the gene matches. Germline V gene sequence: CDR1 LNHDA, CDR2 SQIVND (reference sequence). CDR3 in DNA: TGTGCCAGTAGAAGCCCCGGGACAGCAATGAACACCGGGGAGCTGTTTTTT. Translation: CASRSPGTAMNTGELFF. The variable domain in full, with the rest retrieved from reference TRBV19 and TRBJ2-2, is DGGITQSPKYLFRKEGQNVTLSCEQNLNHDAMYWYRQDPGQGLRLIYYSQIVNDFQKGDIAEGYSVSREKKESFPLTVTSAQKNPTAFYLCASRSPGTAMNTGELFFGEGSRLTVL.

The chain joins TRBV5-5 to TRBJ2-1, with a weak D call TRBD1 (5 bases). Trimming pared 6 bases from V and 4 bases from J, leaving 17 bases between. The CDR3 is 15 residues long. Germline V gene data show CDR1 as SGHKS and CDR2 as YYEKEE (reference sequence). The CDR3 DNA sequence: TGTGCCAGCAAAATTGACAGACCCGTATACAATGAGCAGTTCTTC. Its protein is CASKIDRPVYNEQFF.

The sample holds a few counts of this clone. The V gene is TRBV9, the J gene TRBJ2-5; D gene ambiguous. CDR1 and CDR2 (germline): SGDLS, YYNGEE. There are 14 residues in the CDR3. Trimming removed 0 bases at V and 1 base at J, with 7 bases between. CDR3 DNA: TGTGCCAGCAGCGTAGGTAGAGCCCAAGAGACCCAGTACTTC. Protein sequence: CASSVGRAQETQYF.

The gene calls are TRBV4-2 and TRBJ2-7, with 7 bases that match TRBD1. Germline assignment: CDR1 LGHNA and CDR2 YNFKEQ. V lost 1 base to trimming and J lost 8 bases; unmatched junction nucleotides: 5. The CDR3 has 13 residues. CDR3 amino acids: CASSQGDREKQYF. In DNA, the CDR3 is TGTGCCAGCAGCCAAGGTGACAGGGAAAAGCAGTACTTC.

The gene calls are TRBV27 and TRBJ1-2; possible D gene TRBD1, 5 bases. Germline CDR1 is MNHEY and CDR2 is SMNVEV (reference sequence). The CDR3 spans 13 residues. V lost 7 bases and J 8 bases, leaving 17 bases between the germline ends. The CDR3 DNA follows: TGTGCCAGCAAGGCGGGGGGAGTAGGGGGCTACACCTTC. It encodes CASKAGGVGGYTF.

The rearrangement links TRBV2 to TRBJ1-6; D is unresolved. Germline CDR1 reads SNHLY; CDR2 reads FYNNEI. The CDR3 has 13 amino acids. Trimming took off 5 bases at V and 6 bases at J, with 8 bases between the two ends. The CDR3 here is CASSQELNSPLHF. DNA of the CDR3: TGTGCCAGCAGTCAAGAACTTAATTCACCCCTCCACTTT.

Written as DNA, the CDR3 is TGTGCCAGCAGTTTTAAGGGGGACACTGAAGCTTTCTTT. It is translated as CASSFKGDTEAFF. This chain joins TRBV6-5 and TRBJ1-1; D might be TRBD1 (6 bases). The ends were cut back, 4 bases at V and 3 bases at J, with 9 bases in the middle. Germline CDR1 reads MNHEY; CDR2 reads SVGAGI. There are 13 residues in the CDR3.

This chain uses TRBV7-7 with TRBJ2-5, with 9 bases identical to TRBD2. From germline, CDR1 is SSHAT and CDR2 FNYEAQ (reference sequence). The CDR3 is 15 residues long. V dropped 3 bases and J dropped 3; count of bases not matched to a gene: 5. CDR3 loop: CASSLGGGAKETQYF. CDR3 bases: TGTGCCAGCAGCTTGGGCGGGGGGGCGAAAGAGACCCAGTACTTC.

This clone showed up just a few times. V is TRBV25-1 and J is TRBJ1-1; TRBD1 matches at 8 bases. Trimming took 7 bases from V and 5 from J; bases not matched to a gene: 9. The CDR3 spans 14 residues. Germline V gene lookup returns CDR1 MGHDK and CDR2 SYGVNS. The CDR3 loop is CASTGGTADTEAFF. In DNA form, the CDR3 reads TGTGCCAGCACAGGGGGCACCGCGGATACTGAAGCTTTCTTT.

The chain links TRBV9 to TRBJ2-3, with 8 positions matching TRBD2. The germline CDR1 and CDR2 sequences are SGDLS and YYNGEE. The V gene end was trimmed by 7 bases and the J gene end by 1 base; junction bases not matched to a gene: 5. CDR3 length: 14 residues. As DNA, the CDR3 is TGTGCCAGCGGGGATAGCGGGGGCACAGATACGCAGTATTTT. Amino acids: CASGDSGGTDTQYF.

This chain uses TRBV11-2 with TRBJ2-7; 9 nucleotides match TRBD1. The CDR3 has 15 residues. Germline CDR1 is SGHAT and CDR2 is FQNNGV. With 5 bases clipped from V and 5 bases from J, the junction kept 10 bases outside the gene matches. CDR3 residues: CASSEDRGTWNEQYF. CDR3 DNA sequence: TGTGCCAGCAGCGAAGACAGGGGGACATGGAACGAGCAGTACTTC.

This clone was seen a single time. The chain joins TRBV30 to TRBJ1-1; D uncertain. V was trimmed by 3 bases and J by 8 bases, leaving 22 bases between them. This CDR3 comprises 15 residues. Germline assignment: CDR1 GTSNPN and CDR2 SVGIG (reference sequence). DNA of the CDR3: TGTGCCTGGAGCGAGGGTTTGGCGGGTACCCGAGAAGCTTTCTTT. Its protein is CAWSEGLAGTREAFF.